Listed below are T cell receptor beta chains from one sample, sequenced in a study of cytomegalovirus exposure and HLA in healthy donors. The repertoire was sequenced with immunoSEQ multiplex PCR; TCRdb's copy has only in-frame clones and lacks some. In the table there are about 120,000 clones, approximately 86% of which are singletons. Sequencing input: PBMCs. These receptors all stem from a man between 18 and 35 years old in good health and CMV-seropositive. CDR3s include the opening cysteine and the closing phenylalanine or tryptophan. Fields, in order: clone size, D gene, V gene, J gene, CDR3 protein, CDR3 DNA. A D gene is named only where the DNA matches it firmly. For some rows the clone size is stated as once, few or many, or as a class when expanded; others skip it.

>.|TRBD2|TRBV7-9|TRBJ2-3
CASSLVRGVRDTQYF
TGTGCCAGCAGCTTAGTTCGGGGGGTCAGGGATACGCAGTATTTT
>.|.|TRBV2|TRBJ1-3
CASSVWRTGNTIYF
TGTGCCAGCAGTGTTTGGCGGACTGGAAACACCATATATTTT
>.|.|TRBV6-5|TRBJ1-2
CASRLSTVPNYGYTF
TGTGCCAGCAGACTTTCGACAGTACCAAACTATGGCTACACCTTC
>.|.|TRBV15|TRBJ1-5
CATSPSRGYNQPQHF
TGTGCCACCAGCCCCTCCCGAGGATACAATCAGCCCCAGCATTTT
>.|TRBD1|TRBV30|TRBJ2-7
CAWSGRGLTGGPYEQYF
TGTGCCTGGAGCGGAAGAGGACTAACAGGGGGACCGTACGAGCAGTACTTC
>.|.|TRBV27|TRBJ2-1
CASSSSVGPLEQFF
TGTGCCAGCAGTTCTAGCGTCGGACCCCTCGAGCAGTTCTTC
>.|.|TRBV29-1|TRBJ1-2
CSVEKGHGIYGYTF
TGCAGCGTTGAAAAGGGACATGGCATCTATGGCTACACCTTC
>few|.|TRBV5-1|TRBJ1-6
CASSLGETGDSPLHF
TGCGCCAGCAGCTTGGGTGAGACAGGCGATTCACCCCTCCACTTT
>.|.|TRBV7-8|TRBJ1-5
CASSLALLGASNQPQHF
TGTGCCAGCAGCTTAGCTTTACTAGGAGCTAGCAATCAGCCCCAGCATTTT
>.|.|TRBV6-1|TRBJ1-5
CASMRSREAQHF
TGTGCCAGCATGCGGTCCAGGGAGGCCCAGCATTTT
>.|TRBD1|TRBV6-1|TRBJ2-5
CATDRAYRETQYF
TGTGCCACCGACAGGGCTTATCGAGAGACCCAGTACTTC
>once|TRBD2|TRBV9|TRBJ2-3
CASSVAAAGSTGDTQYF
TGTGCCAGCAGCGTAGCGGCAGCGGGGAGTACTGGAGATACGCAGTATTTT
>.|.|TRBV7-8|TRBJ1-1
CASSLRGQMNTEAFF
TGTGCCAGCAGCTTGCGAGGACAGATGAACACTGAAGCTTTCTTT
>.|TRBD1|TRBV11-2|TRBJ1-1
CASSLGGGGPPFF
TGTGCCAGCAGCTTAGGAGGGGGCGGCCCTCCTTTCTTT
>once|.|TRBV4-1|TRBJ1-6
CASNLGVRNNSPLHF
TGCGCCAGCAATTTGGGAGTCAGGAATAATTCACCCCTCCACTTT
>.|.|TRBV25-1|TRBJ2-7
CASSEGAVQYF
TGTGCCAGCAGTGAGGGGGCAGTTCAGTACTTC
>.|TRBD1|TRBV13|TRBJ2-5
CATMDRAGETQYF
TGTGCCACCATGGACAGGGCCGGAGAGACCCAGTACTTC
>.|.|TRBV2|TRBJ1-1
CASRPKLNTEAFF
TGTGCCAGCAGACCTAAGCTGAACACTGAAGCTTTCTTT
>few|.|TRBV6-4|TRBJ2-2
CASSPGIRDTGELFF
TGTGCCAGCAGCCCCGGGATTCGGGACACCGGGGAGCTGTTTTTT
>.|.|TRBV27|TRBJ2-7
CASSPSQGESTYEQYF
TGTGCCAGCAGTCCCTCACAGGGAGAGTCAACCTACGAGCAGTACTTC
>.|.|TRBV5-4|TRBJ2-1
CASSSFQDRNNEQFF
TGTGCCAGCAGCTCTTTCCAAGACAGGAACAATGAGCAGTTCTTC
>.|TRBD1|TRBV7-2|TRBJ1-2
CASSLKITGENYGYTF
TGTGCCAGCAGCTTAAAGATAACAGGGGAAAACTATGGCTACACCTTC
>.|.|TRBV25-1|TRBJ2-7
CASSGGGGTRSYEQYF
TGTGCCAGCAGCGGGGGAGGCGGAACAAGGTCCTACGAGCAGTACTTC
>.|TRBD2|TRBV7-9|TRBJ2-3
CASRITSGDTDTQYF
TGTGCCAGCAGGATTACTAGCGGGGACACAGATACGCAGTATTTT
>once|.|TRBV15|TRBJ2-6
CATSRDPGSGANVLTF
TGTGCCACCAGCAGAGATCCGGGGTCTGGGGCCAACGTCCTGACTTTC
>.|TRBD2|TRBV5-1|TRBJ2-2
CASSLVFLPGLANTGELFF
TGCGCCAGCAGCTTGGTCTTTTTACCGGGACTAGCGAACACCGGGGAGCTGTTTTTT
>.|TRBD1|TRBV5-6|TRBJ1-1
CASSTGTGITEAFF
TGTGCCAGCAGTACCGGGACAGGGATAACTGAAGCTTTCTTT
>.|TRBD2|TRBV5-1|TRBJ2-5
CASSTLPGGAEETQYF
TGCGCCAGCAGCACCCTCCCCGGGGGGGCCGAGGAGACCCAGTACTTC
>.|.|TRBV5-1|TRBJ2-1
CASSPRGAARNNEQFF
TGCGCCAGCAGCCCTCGGGGGGCGGCAAGGAACAATGAGCAGTTCTTC
>.|TRBD1|TRBV11-2|TRBJ1-2
CASSEQLQGEYGYTF
TGTGCCAGCAGCGAACAGTTACAGGGGGAGTATGGCTACACCTTC
>.|TRBD2|TRBV5-1|TRBJ2-1
CASSLTSGTYNEQFF
TGCGCCAGCAGCTTAACTAGCGGAACCTACAATGAGCAGTTCTTC
>.|TRBD2|TRBV5-1|TRBJ2-7
CASSSQPGLVYEQYF
TGCGCCAGCAGCTCCCAGCCGGGACTAGTCTACGAGCAGTACTTC
>.|.|TRBV10-3|TRBJ1-1
CAIRDTTLGNTEAFF
TGTGCCATCAGGGACACTACCCTGGGAAACACTGAAGCTTTCTTT
>.|TRBD1|TRBV25-1|TRBJ2-2
CASSDDREGGELFF
TGTGCCAGCAGTGACGACAGGGAAGGAGGGGAGCTGTTTTTT
>.|.|TRBV5-4|TRBJ1-2
CASSQGTEHGYTF
TGTGCCAGCAGCCAGGGGACGGAGCATGGCTACACCTTC
>.|.|TRBV5-1|TRBJ2-2
CASSPPSDSLNTGELFF
TGCGCCAGCAGCCCCCCTTCAGACAGCCTAAACACCGGGGAGCTGTTTTTT
>.|.|TRBV7-2|TRBJ1-4
CASSFTATNEKLFF
TGTGCCAGCAGCTTCACGGCAACTAATGAAAAACTGTTTTTT
>.|TRBD1|TRBV27|TRBJ2-1
CASSLLTGTGVNEQFF
TGTGCCAGCAGTTTACTTACCGGGACAGGGGTTAATGAGCAGTTCTTC
>once|.|TRBV2|TRBJ2-1
CASSVRGASSYNEQFF
TGTGCCAGCAGTGTACGGGGGGCGAGCTCCTACAATGAGCAGTTCTTC
>.|.|TRBV6-5|TRBJ1-1
CASSYQIRVGTEAFF
TGTGCCAGCAGTTACCAAATCAGGGTAGGGACTGAAGCTTTCTTT
>.|TRBD2|TRBV11-2|TRBJ2-2
CASSLVGGRSANTGELFF
TGTGCCAGCAGCTTAGTGGGGGGGAGGAGCGCCAACACCGGGGAGCTGTTTTTT
>.|TRBD2|TRBV9|TRBJ2-1
CASSVVGSGAPGPREEQFF
TGTGCCAGCAGCGTAGTGGGTAGCGGGGCGCCGGGCCCTCGGGAAGAGCAGTTCTTC
>.|TRBD1|TRBV29-1|TRBJ2-2
CSGGQGWTGELFF
TGCAGCGGCGGACAGGGTTGGACCGGGGAGCTGTTTTTT
>.|.|TRBV5-1|TRBJ2-2
CASSLGLGQNTGELFF
TGCGCCAGCAGCTTGGGATTGGGGCAGAACACCGGGGAGCTGTTTTTT
>.|TRBD1|TRBV5-1|TRBJ1-6
CASSLEGQGNSPLHF
TGCGCCAGCAGCTTGGAGGGACAGGGGAATTCACCCCTCCACTTT
>.|.|TRBV15|TRBJ2-5
CATSPYPRETQYF
TGTGCCACCAGCCCATACCCGCGAGAGACCCAGTACTTC
>.|TRBD1|TRBV27|TRBJ1-5
CASSFSGQPNQPQHF
TGTGCCAGCAGTTTTTCGGGACAGCCCAATCAGCCCCAGCATTTT
>.|.|TRBV5-6|TRBJ1-2
CASRGTYYGYTF
TGTGCCAGCCGAGGGACTTACTATGGCTACACCTTC
>.|.|TRBV28|TRBJ1-6
CASSYDPRTRGGSPLHF
TGTGCCAGCAGTTACGACCCCCGGACAAGGGGGGGTTCACCCCTCCACTTT
>.|.|TRBV5-1|TRBJ2-5
CASSPQGARGETQYF
TGCGCCAGCAGCCCGCAGGGGGCGCGGGGGGAGACCCAGTACTTC
>.|TRBD1|TRBV5-4|TRBJ2-7
CASSFTGGGNEQYF
TGTGCCAGCAGCTTCACAGGGGGCGGGAACGAGCAGTACTTC
>.|.|TRBV19|TRBJ1-4
CASSAGFATNEKLFF
TGTGCCAGTAGTGCGGGGTTTGCAACTAATGAAAAACTGTTTTTT
>.|.|TRBV27|TRBJ2-1
CASSLGPQGAAREQFF
TGTGCCAGCAGTTTAGGGCCGCAGGGCGCTGCCCGTGAGCAGTTCTTC
>few|TRBD2|TRBV28|TRBJ2-2
CAINSGVNTGELFF
TGTGCCATCAATAGCGGGGTGAACACCGGGGAGCTGTTTTTT